This T cell receptor (beta chain) was found in a study of T cell responses to AZD1222 COVID-19 vaccine. Deletions cut 5 bases from V and 3 bases from J, with 20 bases between. Germline CDR1 and CDR2: MDHEN and SYDVKM. The length of the CDR3 is 16 residues. Of note for this clone: Its specificity is not known.

Study findings and constraints: Only a handful of AZD1222 recipients were seropositive at baseline.

Generated by immunoSEQ multiplex PCR, the TCRdb table keeps only in-frame clones and is missing some. The sample has some 200,000 clones, roughly 94% seen once; the top ten hold over 1.5%. Source: peripheral blood, taken 28 days after the second dose of the MenACWY control vaccine. The TCR originated in an adult who received the MenACWY meningococcal vaccine as a control. V gene TRBV28 combines with J gene TRBJ2-7, with TRBD2 as a possible D gene (5 bases). Here the CDR3 DNA reads TGTGCCAGCAGTCCCCCCGGGTCCGGACTGGGCTACGAGCAGTACTTC. It is translated as CASSPPGSGLGYEQYF.